This T cell receptor beta chain was captured by sequencing in a study of patients and donors after allogeneic stem cell transplantation (dated by TCRdb to 2020 to 2022). V was cut back by 2 bases and J by 2 bases, leaving a gap of 11 bases between them. Inclusive of the bounding cysteine and phenylalanine, the CDR3 is 15 residues long. The only DNA kept is the CDR3, 45 bases in frame from the first base. The germline V gene (reference sequence) gives CDR1 as LGHDT and CDR2 as YNNKEL. The library was made by RT-PCR. Sequencing was carried out with a NextSeq 550. The public reads were quality trimmed at Q25 with fastp and then assembled into clones with MiXCR by TCRdb, keeping productive beta chains. Rows are unified per CDR3 protein, each entry keeping the most common DNA and genes. The sample includes 920,000 or so distinct CDR3 sequences, with about a sixth observed a single time. The ten largest clones capture 5% to 6.5% of the sample.

Notes on this clonotype: Its antigen has not been determined. No much larger clone is present one base from it, and per-base qualities are unavailable.

The sample consisted of blood, either unsorted or a sorted T cell fraction (not recorded which). This clonotype was sampled from a human donor who was either an allogeneic HSCT recipient or a stem cell or donor lymphocyte infusion donor (not recorded which). It is not recorded whose cells these are; they may come from a transplant donor. Recombination connected TRBV3-1 to TRBJ2-3, with a weak D call of TRBD1 (5 bases match). At the DNA level, the sequence is TGTGCCAGCAGCCAACAAGGGGCTAACACAGATACGCAGTATTTT. It translates to CASSQQGANTDTQYF.